A selection of T cell receptor beta chains follows, all from one sample in a study of T-cell reconstitution after alpha-beta-depleted transplantation in children. TCRdb re-called the PCR reads with MiXCR, one entry per CDR3 protein. The table includes roughly 350,000 distinct CDR3 sequences, 15% to 20% detected once. This specimen was PBMCs, mostly from graft donor cells, taken 360 days after TCRalphabeta/CD19-depleted stem cell transplant. These receptors all stem from a male patient under 10 years old who had a stem cell transplant for acute lymphoblastic leukemia, so the T cells may come from the graft donor. CDR3s include the opening cysteine and the closing phenylalanine or tryptophan. D genes are given only for firm matches. The size field is filled for only some rows; it gives once, few, many or a size class.

TRBJ2-1	TRBV4-3	-	-	TGCGCCAGCAGCCAAGATGTCCCGACCCATGCCAATGAGCAGTTCTTC	CASSQDVPTHANEQFF
TRBJ1-1	TRBV7-8	-	few	TGTGCCAGCAGCTTACAGGGACTGGCTGAAGCTTTCTTT	CASSLQGLAEAFF
TRBJ1-4	TRBV29-1	-	-	TGCAGCGCCGGAGGGCAGCTTAATGAAAAACTGTTTTTT	CSAGGQLNEKLFF
TRBJ2-1	TRBV20-1	TRBD2	many	TGCAGTGCTAGTCCGGGACTAGGTGTCTATGAGCAGTTCTTC	CSASPGLGVYEQFF
TRBJ2-1	TRBV5-1	TRBD2	-	TGCGCCAGCAGTGGGGGGGTTGAGCAGTTCTTC	CASSGGVEQFF
TRBJ2-3	TRBV6-6	-	few	TGTGCCAGCAGTTATGGTGATACGCAGTATTTT	CASSYGDTQYF
TRBJ2-1	TRBV19	TRBD2	-	TGTGCCAGTCTTAGCTCGGGAGGGCGAAATGAGCAGTTCTTC	CASLSSGGRNEQFF
TRBJ2-5	TRBV28	TRBD1	-	TGTGCCAGCAGTTTATACCGCAGGGGGCCCCAAGAGACCCAGTACTTC	CASSLYRRGPQETQYF
TRBJ1-5	TRBV4-1	-	-	TGCGCCAGCAGCCAAGACGGGGTGAGGGGATGGAGCAATCAGCCCCAGCATTTT	CASSQDGVRGWSNQPQHF
TRBJ2-4	TRBV28	TRBD1	-	TGTGCCAGCAGTTCCCTGAGGCCGGATGACAGGGGGCGAGACATTCAGTACTTC	CASSSLRPDDRGRDIQYF
TRBJ1-6	TRBV4-1	-	many	TGCGCCAGCAGCCTTTGGGGCCGGGACATTGCACCCCTCCACTTT	CASSLWGRDIAPLHF
TRBJ2-1	TRBV7-2	TRBD2	many	TGTGCCAGCAGCTTAGCGGCGACGGGAGGGGAGCAGTTCTTC	CASSLAATGGEQFF
TRBJ2-5	TRBV29-1	-	-	TGCAGCGGCCTCGGGGCGCGGGGGACCCAGTACTTC	CSGLGARGTQYF
TRBJ1-4	TRBV15	-	-	TGTGCCACCAGCAGCACAGGGCAGGGTGAAAAACTGTTTTTT	CATSSTGQGEKLFF
TRBJ2-1	TRBV5-1	TRBD2	few	TGCGCCAGCAGCTTTATGGAGAGGGCTAGCGGGAGGGATAATGAGCAGTTCTTC	CASSFMERASGRDNEQFF
TRBJ1-5	TRBV28	-	-	TGTGCCAGCAGTTTGGAGGCAGGCGGGAATCAGCCCCAGCATTTT	CASSLEAGGNQPQHF
TRBJ2-3	TRBV2	TRBD1	-	TGTGCCAGCAGCCCAACAGGGGGATGGGGCACAGATACGCAGTATTTT	CASSPTGGWGTDTQYF
TRBJ2-5	TRBV7-2	-	few	TGTGCCAGCAGCTTATGGAGTAGCCAAGAGACCCAGTACTTC	CASSLWSSQETQYF
TRBJ1-1	TRBV5-1	-	-	TGCGCCAGCAGCCACGGGATTTTGAACACTGAAGCTTTCTTT	CASSHGILNTEAFF
TRBJ2-5	TRBV29-1	TRBD1	few	TGCAGCGTGACTCCCAGGCCGGGACAGGGGGCGGGATGGGAGACCCAGTACTTC	CSVTPRPGQGAGWETQYF
TRBJ2-1	TRBV9	TRBD1	-	TGTGCCAGCAGCGTAAACACGGACAGGCCTTTGGATGAGCAGTTCTTC	CASSVNTDRPLDEQFF
TRBJ2-5	TRBV5-1	-	-	TGCGCCAGCAGCTTGGGTCCGGGAACGGAGACCCAGTACTTC	CASSLGPGTETQYF
TRBJ1-3	TRBV4-2	-	few	TGTGCCAGCAGTTTCGCGCTCTCTGGAAACACCATATATTTT	CASSFALSGNTIYF
TRBJ2-7	TRBV29-1	TRBD1	-	TGCAGCGTTGAATTCCAGGGGGCCCCCTACGGGCAGTACTTC	CSVEFQGAPYGQYF
TRBJ2-3	TRBV12-3/TRBV12-4	-	-	TGTGCCAGCAGTTTTGGCGGAAGGCACCCAGATACGCAGTATTTT	CASSFGGRHPDTQYF